This passage covers 5 T cell receptor beta chains from one sample sequenced in a study of CD8+ T cells in alopecia areata. Reverse transcription of extracted RNA yielded cDNA, which provided the sequencing template. Sequencing was performed with immunoSEQ multiplex PCR; in TCRdb, only in-frame clones are kept and a portion is missing. This table holds over 100,000 clones, about 47% found once. The starting material was CD8+ T cells sorted from blood, obtained at week 0. Receptors were obtained from a human donor with alopecia areata.

This chain links TRBV7-9 with TRBJ2-7; TRBD1 matches 10 bases. This CDR3 contains 15 residues. The ends lost 4 bases at V and 6 bases at J; junction bases unmatched: 9. The germline V gene encodes CDR1 SEHNR and CDR2 FQNEAQ (reference sequence). CDR3 loop: CASSWTGTGDLEQYF. DNA of the CDR3: TGTGCCAGCAGCTGGACCGGGACAGGGGATCTCGAGCAGTACTTC.

The chain recombines TRBV13 with TRBJ2-5; 15 bases are shared with TRBD2. Germline trimming cut 5 bases from V and 5 bases from J; bases unmatched to any gene: 6. This CDR3 is built from 16 residues. The germline V gene has CDR1 PRHDT and CDR2 FYEKMQ (reference sequence). The CDR3, as DNA: TGTGCCAGCAGCCCGGGACTAGCGGGGGGCCGGGAGACCCAGTACTTC. Protein: CASSPGLAGGRETQYF.

This clone was found a few times. This chain connects TRBV15 to TRBJ2-7; no definite D call. CDR3 length equals 13 residues. The germline V gene has CDR1 LNHNV and CDR2 YYDKDF (reference sequence). V was cut by 1 base and J by 0 bases, with 4 bases left in between. For the CDR3, the DNA is TGTGCCACCAGCAGAGTTAGCTCCTACGAGCAGTACTTC. Residues: CATSRVSSYEQYF.

This chain uses TRBV9 with TRBJ1-2; D unresolved. V was cut by 3 bases and J by 6 bases, with 12 bases left in between. The V gene's germline CDR1 is SGDLS and CDR2 YYNGEE. The CDR3 has 13 amino acids. CDR3 bases: TGTGCCAGCAGCGAGGAGGGATTAAATGGCTACACCTTC. This codes for CASSEEGLNGYTF.

The chain recombines TRBV13 with TRBJ2-1; the D is unclear. Trimming stripped 3 bases from V and 2 bases from J, with 8 bases between. CDR1 and CDR2 (germline): PRHDT, FYEKMQ (reference sequence). The length of the CDR3 is 14 residues. In nucleotides, the CDR3 is TGTGCCAGCAGCTTGGGTGGGGCCTACAATGAGCAGTTCTTC. This gives the protein CASSLGGAYNEQFF.